Sequencing of this T cell receptor beta chain was carried out in a study of shared clonotypes between healthy human individuals. Study information: Used for every donor were three CD4 naive, three CD4 memory, two CD8 naive and one CD8 memory plate. Study results and caveats: The rarefaction results pointed to incomplete sorted-subset sequencing despite large depth.

Naivety among CD8 cells was defined by CD45RO negativity and positive CCR7 selection, thereby excluding terminally differentiated effector memory CD45RA+ cells. All of the donors resided in Nashville, Tennessee, and each was a Caucasian adult. Sequencing used immunoSEQ multiplex PCR; TCRdb keeps in-frame clones, though not all of them. Among approximately 2,000,000 clones listed, just over 90% were seen once. Regarding this clone: The antigen is undetermined.

CDR3 length: 16 amino acids. With V trimmed by 1 base and J by 0 bases, 7 bases remained unmatched. Germline V gives CDR1 SGHRS, CDR2 YFSETQ. The clonotype comes from a man in his late teens or twenties in good health. Some clones in this sample may be carry-over from other donors' samples. The sequenced sample consisted of naive CD8+ T cells from PBMCs. The rearrangement joins TRBV5-1 to TRBJ2-7; the match to TRBD2 covers 7 bases. CDR3 protein: CASSLPPGLSSYEQYF. DNA for the CDR3: TGCGCCAGCAGCTTGCCTCCGGGACTAAGCTCCTACGAGCAGTACTTC.